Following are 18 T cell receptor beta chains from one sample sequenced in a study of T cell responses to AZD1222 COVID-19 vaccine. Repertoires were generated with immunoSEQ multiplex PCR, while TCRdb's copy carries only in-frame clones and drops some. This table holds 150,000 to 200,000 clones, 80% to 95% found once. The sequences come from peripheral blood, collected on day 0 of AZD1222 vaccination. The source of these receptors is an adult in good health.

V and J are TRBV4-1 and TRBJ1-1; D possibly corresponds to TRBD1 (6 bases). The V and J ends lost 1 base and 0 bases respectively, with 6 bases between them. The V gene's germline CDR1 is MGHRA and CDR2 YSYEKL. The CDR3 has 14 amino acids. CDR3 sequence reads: CASSQGDMNTEAFF. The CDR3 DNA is TGCGCCAGCAGCCAAGGGGACATGAACACTGAAGCTTTCTTT.

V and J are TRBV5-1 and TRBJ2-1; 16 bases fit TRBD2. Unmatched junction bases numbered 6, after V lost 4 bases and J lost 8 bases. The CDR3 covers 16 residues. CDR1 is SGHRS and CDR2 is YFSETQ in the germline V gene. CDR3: CASSLGTSGGVDEQFF. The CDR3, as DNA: TGCGCCAGCAGCCTCGGGACTAGCGGGGGGGTGGATGAGCAGTTCTTC. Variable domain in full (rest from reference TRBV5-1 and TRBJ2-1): KAGVTQTPRYLIKTRGQQVTLSCSPISGHRSVSWYQQTPGQGLQFLFEYFSETQRNKGNFPGRFSGRQFSNSRSEMNVSTLELGDSALYLCASSLGTSGGVDEQFFGPGTRLTVL.

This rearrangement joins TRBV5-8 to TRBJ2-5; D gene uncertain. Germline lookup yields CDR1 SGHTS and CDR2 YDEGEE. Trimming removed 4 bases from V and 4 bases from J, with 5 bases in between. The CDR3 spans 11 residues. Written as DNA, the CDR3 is TGTGCCAGCAGCCCTCTAGAGACCCAGTACTTC. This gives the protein CASSPLETQYF.

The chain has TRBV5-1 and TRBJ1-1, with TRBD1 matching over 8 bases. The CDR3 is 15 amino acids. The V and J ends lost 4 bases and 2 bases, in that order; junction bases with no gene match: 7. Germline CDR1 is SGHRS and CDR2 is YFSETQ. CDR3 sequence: CASSLMTGVNTEAFF. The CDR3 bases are TGCGCCAGCAGCCTAATGACAGGGGTCAACACTGAAGCTTTCTTT.

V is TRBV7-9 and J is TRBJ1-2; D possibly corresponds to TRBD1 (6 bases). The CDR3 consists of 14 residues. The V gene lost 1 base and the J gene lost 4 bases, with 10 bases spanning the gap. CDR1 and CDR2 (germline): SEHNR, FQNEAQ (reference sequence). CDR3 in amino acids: CASSLVQGPYGYTF. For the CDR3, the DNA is TGTGCCAGCAGCTTAGTACAGGGTCCCTATGGCTACACCTTC.

The CDR3 here is CASSLDGTAPNYGYTF. In nucleotides, the CDR3 is TGCGCCAGCAGCTTGGACGGGACAGCACCTAACTATGGCTACACCTTC. This rearrangement joins TRBV5-1 to TRBJ1-2; 7 nucleotides agree with TRBD1. Germline trimming cut 0 bases from V and 0 bases from J; bases unmatched to any gene: 5. The CDR3 is 16 amino acids. Germline CDR1 is SGHRS and CDR2 is YFSETQ.

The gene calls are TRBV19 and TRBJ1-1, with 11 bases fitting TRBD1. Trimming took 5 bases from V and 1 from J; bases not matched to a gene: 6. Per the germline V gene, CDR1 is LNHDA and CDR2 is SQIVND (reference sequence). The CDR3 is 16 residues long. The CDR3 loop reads CASSDWTGGRNTEAFF. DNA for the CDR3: TGTGCCAGTAGTGATTGGACAGGGGGCAGGAACACTGAAGCTTTCTTT.

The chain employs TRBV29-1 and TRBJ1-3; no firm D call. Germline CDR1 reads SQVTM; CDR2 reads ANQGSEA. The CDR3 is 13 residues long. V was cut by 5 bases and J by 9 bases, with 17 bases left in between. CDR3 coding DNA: TGCAGCGTTAAGAGGACCGGGGAGGGCACCATATATTTT. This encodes CSVKRTGEGTIYF.

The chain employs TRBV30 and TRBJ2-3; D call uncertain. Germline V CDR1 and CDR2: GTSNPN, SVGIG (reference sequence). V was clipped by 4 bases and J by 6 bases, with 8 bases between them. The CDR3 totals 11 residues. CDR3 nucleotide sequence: TGTGCCTGGATCGACTGGGATACGCAGTATTTT. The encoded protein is CAWIDWDTQYF. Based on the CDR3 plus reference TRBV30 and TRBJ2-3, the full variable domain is SQTIHQWPATLVQPVGSPLSLECTVEGTSNPNLYWYRQAAGRGLQLLFYSVGIGQISSEVPQNLSASRPQDRQFILSSKKLLLSDSGFYLCAWIDWDTQYFGPGTRLTVL.

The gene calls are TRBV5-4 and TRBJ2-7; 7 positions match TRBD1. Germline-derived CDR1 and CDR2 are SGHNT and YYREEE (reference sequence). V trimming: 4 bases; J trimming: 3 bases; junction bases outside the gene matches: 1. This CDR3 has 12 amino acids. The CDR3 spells CASSRDSYEQYF. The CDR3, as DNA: TGTGCCAGCAGCCGGGACAGCTACGAGCAGTACTTC.

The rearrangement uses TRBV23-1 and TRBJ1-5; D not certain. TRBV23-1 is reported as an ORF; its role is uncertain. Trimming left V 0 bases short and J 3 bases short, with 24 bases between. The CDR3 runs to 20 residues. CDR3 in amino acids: CASSQSGRRYSPSPNQPQHF. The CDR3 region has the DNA TGCGCCAGCAGTCAATCGGGCCGCAGATATTCACCGAGCCCCAATCAGCCCCAGCATTTT.

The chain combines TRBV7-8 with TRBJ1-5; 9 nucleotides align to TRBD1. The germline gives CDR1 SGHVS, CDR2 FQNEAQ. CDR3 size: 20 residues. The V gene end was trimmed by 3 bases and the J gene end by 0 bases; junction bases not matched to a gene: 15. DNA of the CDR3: TGTGCCAGCAGCTTGTACACCATAGGGACAGGGATTTATAGCAATCAGCCCCAGCATTTT. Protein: CASSLYTIGTGIYSNQPQHF.

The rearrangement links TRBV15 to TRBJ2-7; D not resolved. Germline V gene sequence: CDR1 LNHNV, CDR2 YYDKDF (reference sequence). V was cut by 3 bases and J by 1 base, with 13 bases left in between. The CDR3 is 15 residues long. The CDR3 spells CATSSPNRRSYEQYF. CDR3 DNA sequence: TGTGCCACCAGCAGCCCTAACAGACGATCCTACGAGCAGTACTTC.

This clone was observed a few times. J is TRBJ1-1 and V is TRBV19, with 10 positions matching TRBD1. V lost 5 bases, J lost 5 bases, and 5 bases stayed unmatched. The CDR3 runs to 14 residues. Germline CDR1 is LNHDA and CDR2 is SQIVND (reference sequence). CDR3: CASSHRTGGTEAFF. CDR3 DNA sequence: TGTGCCAGTAGTCACAGGACAGGGGGTACTGAAGCTTTCTTT. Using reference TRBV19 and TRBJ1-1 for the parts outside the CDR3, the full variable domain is DGGITQSPKYLFRKEGQNVTLSCEQNLNHDAMYWYRQDPGQGLRLIYYSQIVNDFQKGDIAEGYSVSREKKESFPLTVTSAQKNPTAFYLCASSHRTGGTEAFFGQGTRLTVV.

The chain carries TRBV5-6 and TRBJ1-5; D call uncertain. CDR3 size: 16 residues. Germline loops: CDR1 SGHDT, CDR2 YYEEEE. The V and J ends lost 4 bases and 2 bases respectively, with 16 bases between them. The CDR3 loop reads CASSILGSGGNQPQHF. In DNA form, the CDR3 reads TGTGCCAGCAGCATTTTAGGGTCTGGGGGCAATCAGCCCCAGCATTTT.

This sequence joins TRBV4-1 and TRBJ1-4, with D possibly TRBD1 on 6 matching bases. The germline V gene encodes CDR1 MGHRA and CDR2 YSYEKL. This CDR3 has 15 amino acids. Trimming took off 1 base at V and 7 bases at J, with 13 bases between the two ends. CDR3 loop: CASSQVEGGFEKLFF. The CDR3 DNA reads TGCGCCAGCAGCCAAGTCGAGGGGGGATTTGAAAAACTGTTTTTT.

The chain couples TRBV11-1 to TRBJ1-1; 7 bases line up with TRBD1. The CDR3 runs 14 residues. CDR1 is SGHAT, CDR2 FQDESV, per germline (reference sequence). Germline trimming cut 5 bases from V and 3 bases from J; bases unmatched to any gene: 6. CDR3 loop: CASSRQGGDTEAFF. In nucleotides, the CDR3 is TGTGCCAGCAGCCGACAGGGTGGGGACACTGAAGCTTTCTTT. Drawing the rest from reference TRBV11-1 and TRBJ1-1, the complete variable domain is EAEVAQSPRYKITEKSQAVAFWCDPISGHATLYWYRQILGQGPELLVQFQDESVVDDSQLPKDRFSAERLKGVDSTLKIQPAELGDSAMYLCASSRQGGDTEAFFGQGTRLTVV.

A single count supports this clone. This CDR3 is CASSLRDRENNEQFF. DNA of the CDR3: TGTGCCAGCAGCCTCCGGGACAGGGAAAACAATGAGCAGTTCTTC. The V gene is TRBV4-2, the J gene TRBJ2-1, with 9 bases fitting TRBD1. The CDR3 has 15 amino acids. V was clipped by 4 bases and J by 5 bases; unmatched bases: 6. The V gene's germline CDR1 is LGHNA and CDR2 YNFKEQ.